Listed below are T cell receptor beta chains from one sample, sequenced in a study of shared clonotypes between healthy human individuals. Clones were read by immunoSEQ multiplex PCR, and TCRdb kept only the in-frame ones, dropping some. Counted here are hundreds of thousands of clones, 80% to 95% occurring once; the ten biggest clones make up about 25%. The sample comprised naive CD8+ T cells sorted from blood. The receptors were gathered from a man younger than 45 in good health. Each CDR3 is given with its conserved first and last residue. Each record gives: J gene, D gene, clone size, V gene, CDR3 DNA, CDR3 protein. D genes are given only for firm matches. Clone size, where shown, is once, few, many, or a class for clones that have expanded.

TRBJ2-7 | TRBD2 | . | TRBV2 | TGTGCCAGCAGCTCCGGACTAGCGGGCCCCTACGAGCAGTACTTC | CASSSGLAGPYEQYF
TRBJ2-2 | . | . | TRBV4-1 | TGCGCCAGCACCCGCGGACATCCGAACACCGGGGAGCTGTTTTTT | CASTRGHPNTGELFF
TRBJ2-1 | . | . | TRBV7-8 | TGTGCCAGCAGCCTCAACCTAGTTAGCTCCTACAATGAGCAGTTCTTC | CASSLNLVSSYNEQFF
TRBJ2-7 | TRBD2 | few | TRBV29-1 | TGCAGCGTTGAAACTAGCGGGAGCTACGAGCAGTACTTC | CSVETSGSYEQYF
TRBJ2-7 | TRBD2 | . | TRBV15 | TGTGCCACCAGCAGAGCTGAGCGGGAGAACGACGAGCAGTACTTC | CATSRAERENDEQYF
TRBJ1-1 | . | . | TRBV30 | TGTGCCTGGAGTTTTGGACGCTATGTATACACTGAAGCTTTCTTT | CAWSFGRYVYTEAFF
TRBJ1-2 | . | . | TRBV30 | TGTGCCTGGAGTGCTTTCCCAGATTCTAACTATGGCTACACCTTC | CAWSAFPDSNYGYTF
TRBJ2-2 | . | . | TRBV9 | TGTGCCAGCAGCCCCAGTGTGAACACCGGGGAGCTGTTTTTT | CASSPSVNTGELFF
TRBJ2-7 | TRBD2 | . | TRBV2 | TGTGCCAGCCCAAAACGGTGGGAGGCTAGCGGGAGGGAGGACTACGAGCAGTACTTC | CASPKRWEASGREDYEQYF
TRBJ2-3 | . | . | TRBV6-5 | TGTGCCAGCAATCGGGCGGGGTACCACTTGGATACGCAGTATTTT | CASNRAGYHLDTQYF
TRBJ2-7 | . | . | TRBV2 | TGTGCCAGCAGGGGAATACAGGACTACGAGCAGTACTTC | CASRGIQDYEQYF
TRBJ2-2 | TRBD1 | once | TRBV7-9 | TGTGCCAGCAGCCTGGGACAGGGGTCGGGCGGGGAGCTGTTTTTT | CASSLGQGSGGELFF
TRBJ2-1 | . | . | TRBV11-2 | TGTGCCAGCAGCTTAGGTGGGGCAGTAAACAATGAGCAGTTCTTC | CASSLGGAVNNEQFF
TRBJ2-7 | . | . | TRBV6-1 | TGTGCCAGCAGTGAACATATCGGAACAGCCTCCTACGAGCAGTACTTC | CASSEHIGTASYEQYF
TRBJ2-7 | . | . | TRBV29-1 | TGCAGCGTTGGAGGTCCGAACTCCTACGAGCAGTACTTC | CSVGGPNSYEQYF
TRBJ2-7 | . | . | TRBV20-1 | TGCAGTGCTAGAGAAGACTACGAGCAGTACTTC | CSAREDYEQYF
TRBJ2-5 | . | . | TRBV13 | TGTGCCAGCAAGGAGAGGGAAGAGAGGGAAGAGACCCAGTACTTC | CASKEREEREETQYF
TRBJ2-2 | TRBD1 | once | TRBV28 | TGTGCCAGCAGTTCGGGACAGGCGAACACCGGGGAGCTGTTTTTT | CASSSGQANTGELFF
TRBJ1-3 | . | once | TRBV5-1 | TGCGCCAGCAGCTTGGAGGCCGTTGGCTCTGGAAACACCATATATTTT | CASSLEAVGSGNTIYF
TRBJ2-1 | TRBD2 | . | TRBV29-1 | TGCAGCGTCCCCGGGAGGATCAATGAGCAGTTCTTC | CSVPGRINEQFF
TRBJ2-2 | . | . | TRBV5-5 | TGTGCCAGCAGCTTGTACGACGGAACCGGGGAGCTGTTTTTT | CASSLYDGTGELFF
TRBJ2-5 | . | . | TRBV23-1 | TGCGCCACCGCTGCTAGAGTCAAAGAGACCCAGTACTTC | CATAARVKETQYF
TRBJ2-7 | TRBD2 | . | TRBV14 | TGTGCCAGCAGCCCTTTTAGCGGGGCCTACGAGCAGTACTTC | CASSPFSGAYEQYF